The 24 T cell receptor beta chains presented below share a single source sample, sequenced in a study of T cells in Graves' hyperthyroidism and ophthalmopathy. The TCR beta CDR3 regions underwent amplification using RNA transcripts as the source. The HTBI primer set was used in a first-round RT-PCR of the TCR CDR3. TCRdb independently ran MiXCR on the multiplex PCR reads; one entry per CDR3 protein. This table holds roughly 800,000 distinct CDR3 sequences, 35% to 40% found once. Sequenced input: blood. The receptors come from a man between 18 and 29 years old with Graves' hyperthyroidism.

This clonotype has a count of ten or more. The rearrangement uses TRBV19 and TRBJ1-2; the D gene is possibly TRBD1 (5 bases). V lost 6 bases and J lost 1, with 15 bases in between. Per the germline V gene, CDR1 is LNHDA and CDR2 is SQIVND (reference sequence). CDR3 length: 15 amino acids. The CDR3 DNA follows: TGTGCCAGTAGACGACCCGGGACGGTTAACTATGGCTACACCTTC. Amino acid sequence: CASRRPGTVNYGYTF. Using reference TRBV19 and TRBJ1-2 for the parts outside the CDR3, the full variable domain is DGGITQSPKYLFRKEGQNVTLSCEQNLNHDAMYWYRQDPGQGLRLIYYSQIVNDFQKGDIAEGYSVSREKKESFPLTVTSAQKNPTAFYLCASRRPGTVNYGYTFGSGTRLTVV.

This clonotype came up many times. This chain joins TRBV14 and TRBJ1-2; D remains ambiguous. The germline gives CDR1 SGHDN, CDR2 FVKESK. The CDR3 contains 14 residues. Trimming removed 1 base at V and 6 bases at J, with 12 bases between. The CDR3 DNA follows: TGTGCCAGCAGCCAAGTGGAAGGGTTTCATGGCTACACCTTC. This translates into CASSQVEGFHGYTF.

The CDR3 reads CASSGDSTSSYEQYF. CDR3 DNA sequence: TGCGCCAGCAGCGGAGACAGTACGAGCTCCTACGAGCAGTACTTC. The chain has TRBV5-1 and TRBJ2-7; a weak D match, TRBD1 (5 bases). CDR1 is SGHRS, CDR2 YFSETQ, per germline. This CDR3 is 15 amino acids long. V lost 4 bases to trimming and J lost 0 bases, with 14 bases between them.

The rearrangement uses TRBV4-1 and TRBJ1-2; D gene ambiguous. Germline V lookup: CDR1 MGHRA, CDR2 YSYEKL. CDR3 size: 15 residues. V shed 0 bases and J shed 1 base, with 9 bases lying between them. CDR3 residues: CASSQDPDGNYGYTF. As DNA, the CDR3 is TGCGCCAGCAGCCAAGATCCCGACGGTAACTATGGCTACACCTTC.

In its sample, this clonotype was seen many times. As DNA, the CDR3 is TGCAGCGTTAAGGGGAGCCCCTACGAGCAGTACTTC. Translation: CSVKGSPYEQYF. The chain recombines TRBV29-1 with TRBJ2-7; D is possibly TRBD1 or TRBD2 (5 bases each). The germline gives CDR1 SQVTM, CDR2 ANQGSEA. CDR3 length: 12 residues. Trimming cost V 5 bases and J 2 bases, with 10 bases left between them.

The chain uses TRBV19 and TRBJ2-5; 8 bases map to TRBD2. The germline V gene encodes CDR1 LNHDA and CDR2 SQIVND (reference sequence). The CDR3 has 15 residues. Unmatched junction bases numbered 8, after V lost 4 bases and J lost 4 bases. CDR3 DNA sequence: TGTGCCAGTAGTACCCAAGCGGGAGTCGGAGAGACCCAGTACTTC. It is translated as CASSTQAGVGETQYF. The variable domain in full, completed from reference TRBV19 and TRBJ2-5, reads DGGITQSPKYLFRKEGQNVTLSCEQNLNHDAMYWYRQDPGQGLRLIYYSQIVNDFQKGDIAEGYSVSREKKESFPLTVTSAQKNPTAFYLCASSTQAGVGETQYFGPGTRLLVL.

This clonotype has at least ten counts. At one boundary the junction diverges from the germline segment, which might be a read error. V and J are TRBV4-1 and TRBJ1-4, with 8 bases aligning to TRBD1. Germline V gives CDR1 MGHRA, CDR2 YSYEKL. The CDR3 is 12 amino acids. The CDR3 bases are TGTGCCAGCAGGGGGCCTAATGAAAAACTGTTTTTT. As protein: CASRGPNEKLFF.

This clonotype was seen more than once but under ten times. This chain links TRBV6-5 with TRBJ1-1, with unresolved D. Looked up from germline, CDR1 is MNHEY and CDR2 is SVGAGI. CDR3 length: 13 amino acids. V shed 2 bases and J shed 6 bases, with 10 bases lying between them. The CDR3 sequence: CASSYEGRAEAFF. The CDR3 region has the DNA TGTGCCAGCAGTTACGAGGGTAGGGCTGAAGCTTTCTTT.

With regard to this clonotype: Compared with germline, one end of the junction differs, possibly owing to a read error. The rearrangement uses TRBV9 and TRBJ1-4; 11 nucleotides match TRBD1. CDR1 SGDLS and CDR2 YYNGEE come from the germline V gene. The CDR3 contains 16 residues. The CDR3 protein is CASSAGQGATNEKLFF. The CDR3 DNA follows: TGCGCCAGCAGTGCGGGACAGGGGGCAACTAATGAAAAACTGTTTTTT.

This clonotype was found many times. The CDR3 sequence is CAISARTSGRDEQYF. CDR3 nucleotide sequence: TGTGCCATCAGTGCAAGGACTAGCGGGAGAGACGAGCAGTACTTC. The chain has TRBV10-3 and TRBJ2-7, with 13 bases that match TRBD2. The CDR3 contains 15 residues. CDR1 ENHRY and CDR2 SYGVKD come from the germline V gene. V lost 4 bases, J lost 5 bases, and 5 bases stayed unmatched.

V is TRBV7-2 and J is TRBJ1-2; D is unclear. The CDR3 has 13 residues. Trimming pared 5 bases from V and 8 bases from J, leaving 15 bases between. Germline V gene sequence: CDR1 SGHTA, CDR2 FQGNSA. CDR3 residues: CASSQGVGFGYTF. The CDR3 coding sequence is TGTGCCAGCAGCCAAGGTGTAGGCTTCGGCTACACCTTC. Supplemented by reference TRBV7-2 and TRBJ1-2, the full variable domain reads GAGVSQSPSNKVTEKGKDVELRCDPISGHTALYWYRQSLGQGLEFLIYFQGNSAPDKSGLPSDRFSAERTGGSVSTLTIQRTQQEDSAVYLCASSQGVGFGYTFGSGTRLTVV.

This clonotype was observed a few times. This chain links TRBV20-1 with TRBJ1-1; D may be TRBD1 (6 bases). V was shortened by 2 bases and J by 4 bases, with 17 bases between the two germline ends. CDR3 size: 15 residues. CDR1 and CDR2 (germline): DFQATT, SNEGSKA (reference sequence). The CDR3 sequence: CSARSQGGAGTEAFF. Here the CDR3 DNA reads TGCAGTGCTAGATCACAAGGGGGTGCGGGCACTGAAGCTTTCTTT.

This clonotype has just a few counts. This rearrangement joins TRBV13 to TRBJ1-1, with D unclear. Germline V gene data show CDR1 as PRHDT and CDR2 as FYEKMQ (reference sequence). This CDR3 has 14 amino acids. Trimming shortened V by 8 bases and J by 0 bases, and 13 bases separated the two germline ends. Written as DNA, the CDR3 is TGTGCCAGCGGGCGGGAGGCCTTGAACACTGAAGCTTTCTTT. Translation: CASGREALNTEAFF.

This clonotype showed up many times. V is TRBV29-1 and J is TRBJ2-7; TRBD2 matches 7 bases. From germline, CDR1 is SQVTM and CDR2 ANQGSEA. V gave up 3 bases and J gave up 2 bases; unmatched junction bases: 4. This CDR3 contains 13 residues. The CDR3 here is CSVEGGDAYEQYF. CDR3 nucleotide sequence: TGCAGCGTTGAGGGAGGGGATGCCTACGAGCAGTACTTC.

This chain joins TRBV7-8 and TRBJ2-2, with TRBD2 as a possible D gene (6 bases). This CDR3 region has 14 residues. Germline-derived CDR1 and CDR2 are SGHVS and FQNEAQ. Between the trimmed V and J ends, which lost 4 bases and 3 bases, there was a span of 9 bases. This CDR3 is CASSSSEYTGELFF. In DNA, the CDR3 is TGTGCCAGCAGCTCTAGCGAGTACACCGGGGAGCTGTTTTTT.

V usage is TRBV6-1 and J usage is TRBJ1-6; 8 bases match TRBD1. J gave up 10 bases and V 7 bases, and 9 bases lay outside the gene matches. CDR1 and CDR2 from the germline V gene are MNHNS and SASEGT. The CDR3 extends over 14 amino acids. The CDR3: CASTGRTGNSPLHF. As DNA, the CDR3 is TGTGCCAGCACAGGCAGGACAGGGAACTCACCCCTCCACTTT.

The chain recombines TRBV7-8 with TRBJ1-4; D is unclear. Trimming took off 6 bases at V and 4 bases at J, with 6 bases between the two ends. The CDR3 is made up of 12 amino acids. Per germline, CDR1 SGHVS and CDR2 FQNEAQ. The CDR3 DNA reads TGTGCCAGCAGGAGTGGTAATGAAAAACTGTTTTTT. As protein: CASRSGNEKLFF.

This clonotype was counted a few times. The rearrangement links TRBV9 to TRBJ1-6; TRBD1 might be the D (6 bases). V lost 4 bases to trimming and J lost 11 bases, with 16 bases between them. The CDR3 has 14 amino acids. CDR1 SGDLS and CDR2 YYNGEE come from the germline V gene. The CDR3 DNA is TGTGCCAGCAGCCAAGGGGGGCGGACGCCACCCCTCCACTTT. This sequence encodes CASSQGGRTPPLHF.

This clonotype was seen only a few times. The chain joins TRBV13 to TRBJ2-7; D possibly matches TRBD1 or TRBD2 (7 bases each). Per germline, CDR1 PRHDT and CDR2 FYEKMQ (reference sequence). The CDR3 has 14 amino acids. V was shortened by 5 bases and J by 3 bases, with 14 bases between the two germline ends. CDR3 nucleotide sequence: TGTGCCAGCAGCAAGCGGGACAGTAACTACGAGCAGTACTTC. It specifies CASSKRDSNYEQYF.

The count of this clonotype is one. The chain recombines TRBV7-9 with TRBJ1-1, with 10 nucleotides matching TRBD1. Per the germline V gene, CDR1 is SEHNR and CDR2 is FQNEAQ (reference sequence). The junction had 5 bases not matched to a gene; V was cut back by 6 bases and J by 4 bases. CDR3 length: 14 amino acids. CDR3 in amino acids: CASSGDRGSTEAFF. The CDR3 DNA reads TGTGCCAGCAGTGGGGACAGGGGATCCACTGAAGCTTTCTTT.

This clonotype was seen ten or more times. A junction boundary mismatches the germline segment, possibly from a read error. This chain connects TRBV7-7 to TRBJ2-5, with TRBD2 matching 7 bases. Germline assignment: CDR1 SSHAT and CDR2 FNYEAQ (reference sequence). This CDR3 has 15 amino acids. CDR3 DNA: TGTGCTAGCAGCCAATTTGCGGGGGAGGGAGAGACCCAGTACTTC. Protein product: CASSQFAGEGETQYF.

This clonotype was detected ten times or more. The genes are TRBV11-2 and TRBJ1-6; unclear D gene. Per the germline V gene, CDR1 is SGHAT and CDR2 is FQNNGV. V lost 5 bases to trimming and J lost 11 bases, with 10 bases between them. This CDR3 has 12 residues. The CDR3 region has the DNA TGTGCCAGCAGCCTGGGGTCTACACCCCTCCACTTT. The encoded protein is CASSLGSTPLHF.

This clonotype was detected ten times or more. The chain employs TRBV29-1 and TRBJ2-5; 7 positions agree with TRBD1. With 4 bases clipped from V and 4 bases from J, the junction kept 6 bases outside the gene matches. The length of the CDR3 is 13 residues. Per germline, CDR1 SQVTM and CDR2 ANQGSEA. This CDR3 reads CSVARGQGETQYF. The CDR3, as DNA: TGCAGCGTTGCTAGGGGGCAAGGAGAGACCCAGTACTTC.

This clonotype was counted at least ten times. Germline and junction disagree at one end, which may indicate a read error. CDR3 loop: CASSFGWGSRETQYF. The CDR3 DNA sequence: TGTGCTAGCAGCTTCGGCTGGGGAAGCCGAGAGACCCAGTACTTC. V gene TRBV7-7 combines with J gene TRBJ2-5; D remains ambiguous. Per the germline V gene, CDR1 is SSHAT and CDR2 is FNYEAQ (reference sequence). The CDR3 is 15 amino acids.